Each of the 2 T cell receptor beta chains below was sequenced from the same sample in a study of blood T cells in healthy people across ages. The second PCR ran roughly 6 to 11 cycles with a sample-barcoded 5' primer and J-beta primers. TCRdb fed the 5' RACE reads into MiXCR, producing one record per CDR3 protein. The profile shows approximately 900,000 distinct CDR3 sequences, roughly 50% of them singletons. Sequenced material: blood. These receptor sequences come from a man in his thirties or forties in good health.

This clonotype was counted between two and nine times. The chain couples TRBV6-6 to TRBJ2-5; a possible D gene is TRBD2 (6 bases). The CDR3 contains 16 residues. V lost 0 bases and J 5 bases, leaving 16 bases between the germline ends. Germline V gene sequence: CDR1 MNHNY, CDR2 SVGAGI (reference sequence). For the CDR3, the DNA is TGTGCCAGCAGTTACTCGACTAGAGATCCACACGAGACCCAGTACTTC. Encoded protein: CASSYSTRDPHETQYF.

The gene calls are TRBV2 and TRBJ2-1; D might be TRBD1 or TRBD2, each matching 5 bases. This CDR3 spans 13 amino acids. V lost 8 bases to trimming and J lost 6 bases, with 14 bases between them. CDR1 and CDR2 (germline): SNHLY, FYNNEI. This CDR3 is CASPRDGFNEQFF. CDR3 coding DNA: TGTGCCAGCCCTCGGGACGGATTCAATGAGCAGTTCTTC.